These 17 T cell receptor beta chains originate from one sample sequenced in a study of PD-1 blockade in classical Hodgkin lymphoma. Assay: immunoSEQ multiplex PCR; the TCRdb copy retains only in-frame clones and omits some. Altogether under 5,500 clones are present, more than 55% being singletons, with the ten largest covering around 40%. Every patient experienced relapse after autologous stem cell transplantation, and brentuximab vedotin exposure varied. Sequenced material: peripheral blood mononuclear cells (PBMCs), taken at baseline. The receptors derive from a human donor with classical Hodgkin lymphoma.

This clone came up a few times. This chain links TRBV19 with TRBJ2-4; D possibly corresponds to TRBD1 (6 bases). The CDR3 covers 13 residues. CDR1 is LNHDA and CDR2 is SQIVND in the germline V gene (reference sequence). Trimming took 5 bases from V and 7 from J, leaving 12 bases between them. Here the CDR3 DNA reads TGTGCCAGTAGTCAAGGGGGTCGGAACATTCAGTACTTC. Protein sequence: CASSQGGRNIQYF.

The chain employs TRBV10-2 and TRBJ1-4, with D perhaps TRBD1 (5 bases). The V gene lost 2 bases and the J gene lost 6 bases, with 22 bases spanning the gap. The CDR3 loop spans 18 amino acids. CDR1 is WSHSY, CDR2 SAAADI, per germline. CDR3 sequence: CASSEPGGGSSGDEKLFF. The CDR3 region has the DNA TGCGCCAGCAGTGAGCCCGGGGGAGGGTCCTCCGGGGATGAAAAACTGTTTTTT.

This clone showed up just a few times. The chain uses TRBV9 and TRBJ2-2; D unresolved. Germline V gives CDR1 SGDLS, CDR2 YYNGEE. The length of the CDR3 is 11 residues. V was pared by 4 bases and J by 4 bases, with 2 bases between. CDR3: CASSFTGELFF. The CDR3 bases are TGTGCCAGCAGCTTCACCGGGGAGCTGTTTTTT.

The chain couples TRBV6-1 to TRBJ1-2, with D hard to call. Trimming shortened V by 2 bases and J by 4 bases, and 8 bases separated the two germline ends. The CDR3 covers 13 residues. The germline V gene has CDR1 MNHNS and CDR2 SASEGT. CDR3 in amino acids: CASSELQSYGYTF. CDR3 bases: TGTGCCAGCAGTGAACTACAGAGCTATGGCTACACCTTC.

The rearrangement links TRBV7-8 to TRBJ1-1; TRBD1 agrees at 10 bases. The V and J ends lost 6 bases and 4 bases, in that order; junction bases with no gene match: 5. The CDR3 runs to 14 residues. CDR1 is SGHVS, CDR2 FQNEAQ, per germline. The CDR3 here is CASRLGQGSTEAFF. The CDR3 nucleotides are TGTGCCAGCAGATTGGGACAGGGGAGCACTGAAGCTTTCTTT.

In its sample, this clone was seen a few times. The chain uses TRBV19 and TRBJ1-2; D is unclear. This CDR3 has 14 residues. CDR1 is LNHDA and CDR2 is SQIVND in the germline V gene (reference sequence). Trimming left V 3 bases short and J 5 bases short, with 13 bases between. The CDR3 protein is CASSITASNYGYTF. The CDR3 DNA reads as TGTGCCAGTAGTATTACAGCGAGCAATTATGGCTACACCTTC.

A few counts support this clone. This CDR3 is CASSPLGKLLSSGNTIYF. The CDR3 DNA sequence: TGTGCCAGCAGCCCATTGGGGAAACTCCTCAGCTCTGGAAACACCATATATTTT. The chain recombines TRBV14 with TRBJ1-3; D uncertain. V was trimmed by 4 bases and J by 0 bases, leaving 19 bases between them. This CDR3 is 18 amino acids long. CDR1 is SGHDN and CDR2 is FVKESK in the germline V gene.

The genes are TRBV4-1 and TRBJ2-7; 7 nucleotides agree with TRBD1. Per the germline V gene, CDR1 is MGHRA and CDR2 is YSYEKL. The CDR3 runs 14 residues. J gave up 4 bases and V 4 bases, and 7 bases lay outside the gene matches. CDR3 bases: TGCGCCAGCAGCCCCGCGGACAGGCCTTACGAGCAGTACTTC. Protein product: CASSPADRPYEQYF.

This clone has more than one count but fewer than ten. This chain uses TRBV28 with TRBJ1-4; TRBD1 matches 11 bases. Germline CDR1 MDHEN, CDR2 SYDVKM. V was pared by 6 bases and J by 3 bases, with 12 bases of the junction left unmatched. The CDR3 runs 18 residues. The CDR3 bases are TGTGCCAGCAGGAACTGGGACAGGGGGACGCCGGCTAATGAAAAACTGTTTTTT. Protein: CASRNWDRGTPANEKLFF.

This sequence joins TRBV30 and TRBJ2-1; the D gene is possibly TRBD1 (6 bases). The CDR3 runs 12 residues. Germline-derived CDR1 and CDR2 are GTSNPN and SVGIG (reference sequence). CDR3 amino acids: CSVGTHQNEQFF. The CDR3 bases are TGTTCCGTGGGGACACACCAAAATGAGCAGTTCTTC.

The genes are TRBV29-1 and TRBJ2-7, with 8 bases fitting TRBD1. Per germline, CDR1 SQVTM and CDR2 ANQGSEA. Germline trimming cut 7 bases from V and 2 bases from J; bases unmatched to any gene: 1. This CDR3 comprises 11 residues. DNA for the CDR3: TGCAGCGCGGGACAGGCCTACGAGCAGTACTTC. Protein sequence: CSAGQAYEQYF.

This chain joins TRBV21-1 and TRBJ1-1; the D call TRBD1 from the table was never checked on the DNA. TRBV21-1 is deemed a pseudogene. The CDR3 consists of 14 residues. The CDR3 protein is CASSEEGAARWAFF. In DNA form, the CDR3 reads TGTGCCAGCAGCGAAGAGGGGGCGGCGAGGTGGGCTTTCTTT.

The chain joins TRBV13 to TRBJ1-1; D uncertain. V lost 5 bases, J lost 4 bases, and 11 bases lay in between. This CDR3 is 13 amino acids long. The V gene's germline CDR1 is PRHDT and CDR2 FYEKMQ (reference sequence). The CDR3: CASSPPLPTEAFF. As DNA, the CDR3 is TGTGCCAGCAGCCCCCCTCTCCCCACTGAAGCTTTCTTT.

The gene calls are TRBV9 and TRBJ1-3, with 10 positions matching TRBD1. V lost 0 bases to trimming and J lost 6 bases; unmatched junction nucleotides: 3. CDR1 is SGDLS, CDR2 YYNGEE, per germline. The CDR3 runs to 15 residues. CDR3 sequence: CASSVGGTGVNTIYF. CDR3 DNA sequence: TGTGCCAGCAGCGTAGGAGGGACAGGGGTAAACACCATATATTTT.

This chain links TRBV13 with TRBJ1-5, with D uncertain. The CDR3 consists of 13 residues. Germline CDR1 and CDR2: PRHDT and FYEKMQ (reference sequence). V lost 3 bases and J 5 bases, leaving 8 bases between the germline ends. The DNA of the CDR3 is TGTGCCAGCAGCTTTCACGGGGATCAGCCCCAGCATTTT. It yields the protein CASSFHGDQPQHF.

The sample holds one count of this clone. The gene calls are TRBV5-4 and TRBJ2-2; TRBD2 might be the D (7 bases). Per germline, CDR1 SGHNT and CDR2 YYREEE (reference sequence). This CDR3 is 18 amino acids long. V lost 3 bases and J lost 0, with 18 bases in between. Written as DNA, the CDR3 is TGTGCCAGCAGCTGGGGGGGGCCACAGGCCGCGAACACCGGGGAGCTGTTTTTT. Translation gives CASSWGGPQAANTGELFF. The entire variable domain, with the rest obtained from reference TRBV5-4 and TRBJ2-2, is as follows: ETGVTQSPTHLIKTRGQQVTLRCSSQSGHNTVSWYQQALGQGPQFIFQYYREEENGRGNFPPRFSGLQFPNYSSELNVNALELDDSALYLCASSWGGPQAANTGELFFGEGSRLTVL.

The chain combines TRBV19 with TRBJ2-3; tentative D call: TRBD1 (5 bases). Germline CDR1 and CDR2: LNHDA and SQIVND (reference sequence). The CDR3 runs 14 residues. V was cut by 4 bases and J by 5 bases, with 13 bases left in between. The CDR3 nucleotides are TGTGCCAGTAGTAAGCAGGGTGCCCTAGATACGCAGTATTTT. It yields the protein CASSKQGALDTQYF.